Below are 14 T cell receptor beta chains sequenced from a single sample in a study of T-cell memory formation after mild COVID-19. TCRdb independently ran MiXCR on the 5' RACE reads; one entry per CDR3 protein. Among around 300,000 distinct CDR3 sequences listed, less than 20% were seen once. The sequenced sample consisted of PBMCs or a T cell subset sorted from them (not recorded which). All receptors derive from a man aged 18 to 35 who had mild COVID-19 (a few samples of this study predate the infection). Cell type and time point are not known.

This clonotype was detected a few times. This chain connects TRBV29-1 to TRBJ2-3; D unclear. This CDR3 spans 11 amino acids. V gave up 5 bases and J gave up 2 bases, with 5 bases separating them. Looked up from germline, CDR1 is SQVTM and CDR2 is ANQGSEA. For the CDR3, the DNA is TGCAGCGTTCGGTTCACAGATACGCAGTATTTT. Its protein is CSVRFTDTQYF.

This clonotype was seen only a few times. This chain uses TRBV7-9 with TRBJ2-2, with D possibly being TRBD1 or TRBD2 (6 bases each). V was clipped by 2 bases and J by 4 bases, with 14 bases between them. The CDR3 consists of 16 residues. Germline V lookup: CDR1 SEHNR, CDR2 FQNEAQ (reference sequence). CDR3 protein: CASSLPRGGGTGELFF. The CDR3 DNA is TGTGCCAGCAGCTTACCCCGTGGAGGGGGCACCGGGGAGCTGTTTTTT.

The V gene is TRBV5-1, the J gene TRBJ2-7; a weak D match, TRBD1 (6 bases). The CDR3 extends over 15 amino acids. Trimming stripped 4 bases from V and 2 bases from J, with 16 bases between. In germline, CDR1 is SGHRS, CDR2 YFSETQ. Written as DNA, the CDR3 is TGCGCCAGCAGCACGAGGGGGACACCGACCTACGAGCAGTACTTC. Protein sequence: CASSTRGTPTYEQYF.

CDR3 region: CSQTSGGPQETQYF. The CDR3 DNA is TGCAGTCAGACTAGCGGGGGGCCGCAAGAGACCCAGTACTTC. V gene TRBV20-1 combines with J gene TRBJ2-5; TRBD2 matches 13 bases. V was pared by 8 bases and J by 2 bases, with 5 bases of the junction left unmatched. Germline lookup yields CDR1 DFQATT and CDR2 SNEGSKA (reference sequence). CDR3 length: 14 residues.

This sequence joins TRBV6-5 and TRBJ2-7; D tentatively reads TRBD1 or TRBD2 (5 bases each). This CDR3 is 12 amino acids long. Trimming left V 8 bases short and J 3 bases short, with 11 bases between. Per the germline V gene, CDR1 is MNHEY and CDR2 is SVGAGI. CDR3 in DNA: TGTGCCAGCGGAGGACAAGGCTACGAGCAGTACTTC. As protein: CASGGQGYEQYF.

The chain joins TRBV4-1 to TRBJ2-5; 7 nucleotides match TRBD1. This CDR3 has 16 residues. The V gene end was trimmed by 3 bases and the J gene end by 2 bases; junction bases not matched to a gene: 9. Germline CDR1 reads MGHRA; CDR2 reads YSYEKL. This chain's CDR3 is CASSHLGQAFQETQYF. Here the CDR3 DNA reads TGCGCCAGCAGCCATCTCGGACAGGCGTTTCAAGAGACCCAGTACTTC.

This clonotype has just a few counts. The chain joins TRBV29-1 to TRBJ2-5; D tentatively fits TRBD1 or TRBD2 (5 bases each). The V end lost 6 bases, the J end lost 13 bases, and 15 bases lay between the germline ends. This CDR3 has 10 amino acids. CDR1 and CDR2 from the germline V gene are SQVTM and ANQGSEA. CDR3 amino acids: CSVQGTLSYF. Here the CDR3 DNA reads TGCAGCGTCCAAGGGACGCTCTCGTACTTC.

This sequence joins TRBV6-2 or TRBV6-3 and TRBJ2-5; 8 bases align to TRBD2. After removal of 6 bases from V and 6 bases from J, the junction contained 12 bases not matched to a gene. The CDR3 has 15 residues. Germline values: CDR1 MNHEY, CDR2 SVGEGT. CDR3 nucleotide sequence: TGTGCCAGCAGCCCAGGACTAGCCCCAGGGAAGACCCAGTACTTC. Residues: CASSPGLAPGKTQYF.

This clonotype was recorded a few times. V and J are TRBV20-1 and TRBJ2-5; D might be TRBD2 (5 bases). The germline V and J ends were trimmed by 0 bases and 5 bases, with 13 bases remaining between them. This CDR3 is 14 amino acids long. Germline V gene data show CDR1 as DFQATT and CDR2 as SNEGSKA (reference sequence). In DNA form, the CDR3 reads TGCAGTGCTAGAGATGTGACGACGGGGGAGACCCAGTACTTC. Its protein is CSARDVTTGETQYF.

The CDR3 coding sequence is TGCAGTGCTTGGACTAGCGGGGGCTGGGGGGAGCAGTACTTC. This gives the protein CSAWTSGGWGEQYF. The chain has TRBV20-1 and TRBJ2-7; 13 bases are a match to TRBD2. The V segment lost 5 bases and the J segment 7 bases; nucleotides outside the gene matches: 8. This CDR3 is built from 14 residues. CDR1 is DFQATT, CDR2 SNEGSKA, per germline (reference sequence).

The rearrangement links TRBV7-2 to TRBJ2-5; tentatively, D is TRBD2 (8 bases). Per the germline V gene, CDR1 is SGHTA and CDR2 is FQGNSA. The CDR3 covers 16 residues. With 2 bases removed from V and 4 bases from J, the gap between germline ends came to 17 bases. The CDR3 DNA reads as TGTGCCAGCAGCTTAAGGGGGCTAGCGGGTCCAGAGACCCAGTACTTC. This translates into CASSLRGLAGPETQYF.

The V and J genes are TRBV4-2 and TRBJ1-1; unclear D gene. The CDR3 has 14 residues. Trimming removed 2 bases from V and 0 bases from J, with 7 bases in between. From germline, CDR1 is LGHNA and CDR2 YNFKEQ. The CDR3 nucleotides are TGTGCCAGCAGCCAAAACTCACTGAACACTGAAGCTTTCTTT. The encoded protein is CASSQNSLNTEAFF.

This clonotype came up many times. The chain carries TRBV7-2 and TRBJ1-6; no firm D call. Trimming cost V 5 bases and J 5 bases, with 7 bases left between them. Germline CDR1 is SGHTA and CDR2 is FQGNSA. The CDR3 consists of 13 residues. The CDR3 loop is CASSPLHNSPLHF. In nucleotides, the CDR3 is TGTGCCAGCAGCCCTCTACATAATTCACCCCTCCACTTT.

CDR3: CASSPVVLGGHNEQFF. The CDR3 DNA reads TGTGCCAGCAGCCCCGTTGTTTTGGGGGGGCACAATGAGCAGTTCTTC. The genes are TRBV7-6 and TRBJ2-1; D may be TRBD2 (7 bases). Trimming removed 5 bases at V and 5 bases at J, with 19 bases between. The CDR3 covers 16 residues. CDR1 and CDR2 (germline): SGHVS, FNYEAQ.